The 8 T cell receptor beta chains below all came from one sample that was sequenced in a study of T-cell memory formation after mild COVID-19. MiXCR, applied by TCRdb to the 5' RACE reads, yields one record per CDR3 protein. Of 250,000 to 300,000 distinct CDR3 sequences listed, roughly 15% are singletons. The source material was PBMCs or a T cell subset sorted from them (not recorded which). The receptors were sampled from a man between 18 and 29 years old who had mild COVID-19 (a few samples of this study predate the infection). Cell type and time point are not known.

This chain uses TRBV11-3 with TRBJ2-2; D gene ambiguous. Trimming pared 0 bases from V and 6 bases from J, leaving 5 bases between. The CDR3 covers 13 residues. Germline CDR1 SGHNT, CDR2 YENEEA. The CDR3 bases are TGTGCCAGCAGCTTAGAGTTTCCCGGGGAGCTGTTTTTT. This codes for CASSLEFPGELFF.

The V gene is TRBV5-1, the J gene TRBJ2-3; 7 nucleotides align to TRBD2. The V gene end was trimmed by 2 bases and the J gene end by 4 bases; junction bases not matched to a gene: 4. Germline V CDR1 and CDR2: SGHRS, YFSETQ. The CDR3 loop spans 14 amino acids. CDR3 region: CASSLRLAADTQYF. CDR3 DNA sequence: TGCGCCAGCAGCTTACGACTAGCTGCAGATACGCAGTATTTT.

A few counts support this clonotype. The J gene is TRBJ2-3, the V gene TRBV5-1; TRBD1 or TRBD2 may be the D gene (5 bases each). Germline loops: CDR1 SGHRS, CDR2 YFSETQ. V gave up 4 bases and J gave up 2 bases, with 11 bases separating them. The CDR3 loop spans 14 amino acids. CDR3 residues: CASSKQEVTDTQYF. The CDR3, as DNA: TGCGCCAGCAGCAAACAGGAGGTCACAGATACGCAGTATTTT.

A few counts support this clonotype. This chain connects TRBV20-1 to TRBJ1-1; D not certain. V was pared by 1 base and J by 1 base, with 13 bases between. The CDR3 consists of 15 residues. Germline CDR1 DFQATT, CDR2 SNEGSKA (reference sequence). The CDR3 spells CSARVAGRTNTEAFF. The CDR3 DNA is TGCAGTGCTAGAGTCGCCGGCAGGACGAACACTGAAGCTTTCTTT.

This clonotype was detected many times. This chain links TRBV5-4 with TRBJ1-4; TRBD1 matches 8 bases. Germline V CDR1 and CDR2: SGHNT, YYREEE (reference sequence). V lost 4 bases to trimming and J lost 5 bases; unmatched junction nucleotides: 4. The CDR3 totals 14 residues. CDR3 sequence reads: CASSLQGANEKLFF. In DNA, the CDR3 is TGTGCCAGCAGCCTTCAGGGGGCAAATGAAAAACTGTTTTTT.

In this sample, this clonotype turned up many times. The rearrangement joins TRBV7-2 to TRBJ2-3; the D gene is possibly TRBD1 (5 bases). From germline, CDR1 is SGHTA and CDR2 FQGNSA. CDR3 size: 14 residues. Trimming left V 5 bases short and J 2 bases short, with 11 bases between. CDR3 sequence: CASSRRGNTDTQYF. DNA of the CDR3: TGTGCCAGCAGCCGAAGGGGAAACACAGATACGCAGTATTTT.

This clonotype occurred a few times. The V call is TRBV7-2, the J call TRBJ1-5; TRBD1 matches at 9 bases. Trimming at V came to 6 bases and at J to 5 bases, leaving 8 bases not matched to a gene. The germline V gene has CDR1 SGHTA and CDR2 FQGNSA. The CDR3 has 15 amino acids. The CDR3 DNA sequence: TGTGCCAGCAGACAGACAGGGGGAGACGATCAGCCCCAGCATTTT. Its translation: CASRQTGGDDQPQHF.

This clonotype was detected a few times. The chain combines TRBV7-2 with TRBJ2-3, with a possible D match to TRBD2 (6 bases). This CDR3 contains 14 residues. V shed 3 bases and J shed 2 bases, with 9 bases lying between them. Germline lookup yields CDR1 SGHTA and CDR2 FQGNSA. The CDR3 here is CASSLGLFTDTQYF. The CDR3, as DNA: TGTGCCAGCAGCTTGGGACTCTTCACAGATACGCAGTATTTT.